The 15 T cell receptor beta chains presented below share a single source sample, sequenced in a study of blood T cell repertoires in COVID-19. The assay was immunoSEQ multiplex PCR, and TCRdb's table has in-frame clones only and misses some. The data hold around 83,000 clones, with around 86% observed a single time. The specimen was peripheral blood. The receptor source for this set is a man at least 80 years old with active or convalescent COVID-19.

This rearrangement joins TRBV3-1 (or the pseudogene TRBV3-2) to TRBJ2-1, with D perhaps matching TRBD1 (6 bases). Germline V gene data show CDR1 as LGHDT and CDR2 as YNNKEL (reference sequence). CDR3 length: 17 residues. Trimming left V 0 bases short and J 2 bases short, with 14 bases between. The CDR3 is CASSQDLNRAAYNEQFF. The CDR3 DNA is TGTGCCAGCAGCCAAGATTTGAACAGGGCTGCCTACAATGAGCAGTTCTTC.

This clone showed up just a few times. The rearrangement joins TRBV6-5 to TRBJ2-1; no reliable D call. With 6 bases removed from V and 1 base from J, the gap between germline ends came to 7 bases. The germline gives CDR1 MNHEY, CDR2 SVGAGI. The CDR3 covers 13 residues. The CDR3 spells CASRPSSYNEQFF. CDR3 sequence (DNA): TGTGCCAGCAGGCCCAGTTCCTACAATGAGCAGTTCTTC.

The sample holds one count of this clone. The chain uses TRBV6-1 and TRBJ2-2; 10 nucleotides match TRBD2. From germline, CDR1 is MNHNS and CDR2 SASEGT. The CDR3 consists of 18 residues. Trimming took 0 bases from V and 5 from J; bases not matched to a gene: 9. In nucleotides, the CDR3 is TGTGCCAGCAGTGAAGCACGTATAGCGGGGGGCAGGACCGGGGAGCTGTTTTTT. Amino acids: CASSEARIAGGRTGELFF.

The chain carries TRBV9 and TRBJ2-1; 7 nucleotides match TRBD2. The length of the CDR3 is 15 residues. The trim removed 4 bases at V and 3 bases at J, leaving 7 bases unmatched. The germline V gene encodes CDR1 SGDLS and CDR2 YYNGEE. CDR3 region: CASSTEGGGYNEQFF. The CDR3 DNA follows: TGTGCCAGCAGCACCGAGGGCGGGGGCTACAATGAGCAGTTCTTC. The full variable domain, its missing parts supplied by reference TRBV9 and TRBJ2-1, is DSGVTQTPKHLITATGQRVTLRCSPRSGDLSVYWYQQSLDQGLQFLIQYYNGEERAKGNILERFSAQQFPDLHSELNLSSLELGDSALYFCASSTEGGGYNEQFFGPGTRLTVL.

The chain joins TRBV24-1 to TRBJ2-2; a possible D gene is TRBD2 (5 bases). CDR3 length: 13 residues. CDR1 is KGHDR, CDR2 SFDVKD, per germline. With 9 bases removed from V and 5 bases from J, the gap between germline ends came to 12 bases. The CDR3 region has the DNA TGTGCCACCGGTTCCGGGGTAACCGGGGAGCTGTTTTTT. This gives the protein CATGSGVTGELFF.

V gene TRBV2 combines with J gene TRBJ2-5; TRBD1 might be the D (8 bases). The CDR3 consists of 16 residues. V lost 3 bases and J lost 1, with 15 bases in between. Germline CDR1 is SNHLY and CDR2 is FYNNEI. The CDR3 DNA reads as TGTGCCAGCAGTGACGGGGGGACAGGTCCCCAAGAGACCCAGTACTTC. Its translation is CASSDGGTGPQETQYF.

This chain joins TRBV19 and TRBJ2-3, with D perhaps TRBD1 (6 bases). Germline V gives CDR1 LNHDA, CDR2 SQIVND (reference sequence). The CDR3 has 14 residues. The V gene lost 7 bases and the J gene lost 4 bases, with 15 bases spanning the gap. The DNA for the CDR3 is TGTGCCAGTAATCAGGGGCGCGAAGCAGATACGCAGTATTTT. Amino acid sequence: CASNQGREADTQYF.

The CDR3 loop reads CASRGTRRNEQFF. The CDR3, as DNA: TGTGCCAGCAGAGGGACTAGGAGGAATGAGCAGTTCTTC. The chain carries TRBV28 and TRBJ2-1; 8 bases are a match to TRBD2. This CDR3 comprises 13 residues. Germline CDR1 and CDR2: MDHEN and SYDVKM. The J segment lost 7 bases and the V segment lost 6 bases, leaving 5 bases of the junction unmatched.

The chain links TRBV2 to TRBJ2-2, with unresolved D. Trimming cost V 4 bases and J 7 bases, with 13 bases left between them. The CDR3 runs 14 residues. The germline CDR1 and CDR2 sequences are SNHLY and FYNNEI. The CDR3 here is CASSAVNLGGELFF. The CDR3 DNA follows: TGTGCCAGCAGTGCGGTAAATCTCGGCGGGGAGCTGTTTTTT.

The gene calls are TRBV6-5 and TRBJ1-5; 9 nucleotides align to TRBD1. Germline CDR1 reads MNHEY; CDR2 reads SVGAGI. J gave up 4 bases and V 4 bases, and 8 bases lay outside the gene matches. This CDR3 comprises 16 residues. This chain's CDR3 is CASSSQGASPNQPQHF. CDR3 DNA: TGTGCCAGCAGTTCACAGGGGGCCTCACCTAATCAGCCCCAGCATTTT.

The chain has TRBV4-2 and TRBJ1-4; the match to TRBD1 covers 10 bases. Germline loops: CDR1 LGHNA, CDR2 YNFKEQ. The CDR3 sequence is 15 residues long. Trimming took 0 bases from V and 7 from J; bases not matched to a gene: 2. CDR3 sequence (DNA): TGTGCCAGCAGCCAAGATGGGACAGGGGTTGAAAAACTGTTTTTT. Translating it yields CASSQDGTGVEKLFF.

The chain uses TRBV4-1 and TRBJ2-2; TRBD1 matches 8 bases. V shed 4 bases and J 6 bases; nucleotides not matched to a gene: 10. Germline assignment: CDR1 MGHRA and CDR2 YSYEKL. The CDR3 loop spans 16 amino acids. The chain's CDR3 is CASSRSGGDQAGELFF. The CDR3 coding sequence is TGCGCCAGCAGCCGCTCAGGGGGCGACCAAGCCGGGGAGCTGTTTTTT.

The chain carries TRBV12-3 or TRBV12-4 and TRBJ1-2; a weak D match, TRBD1 (6 bases). V lost 3 bases to trimming and J lost 7 bases, with 12 bases between them. The CDR3 sequence is 13 residues long. The CDR3 protein is CASSFNRVGGYTF. CDR3 nucleotide sequence: TGTGCCAGCAGTTTCAACAGGGTCGGTGGCTACACCTTC.

The chain recombines TRBV11-2 with TRBJ2-3, with D possibly matching TRBD2 (6 bases). CDR3 length equals 16 residues. CDR1 is SGHAT, CDR2 FQNNGV, per germline. The V end lost 8 bases, the J end lost 2 bases, and 20 bases lay between the germline ends. The CDR3 nucleotides are TGTGCCAGCGCCACCCCCCTAGCGAAACTCACAGATACGCAGTATTTT. Encoded protein: CASATPLAKLTDTQYF.

The CDR3 protein is CASSETGLNEKLFF. The CDR3 DNA is TGTGCCAGCAGTGAAACAGGGCTTAATGAAAAACTGTTTTTT. V usage is TRBV7-9 and J usage is TRBJ1-4, with a tentative D call TRBD1 (6 bases). Trimming removed 6 bases from V and 4 bases from J, with 12 bases in between. This CDR3 is 14 amino acids long. The germline CDR1 and CDR2 sequences are SEHNR and FQNEAQ (reference sequence).